This passage covers 15 T cell receptor beta chains from one sample sequenced in a study of blood T cell repertoires in COVID-19. Clones were read by immunoSEQ multiplex PCR, and TCRdb kept only the in-frame ones, dropping some. The data show a few hundred thousand clones, with less than 90% seen just once and 15% to 20% held by the top ten. The sample taken for sequencing was peripheral blood. The origin of the receptors is a woman of 80 years or more with active or convalescent COVID-19.

This clone was detected once. This sequence joins TRBV7-2 and TRBJ2-3; 13 nucleotides line up with TRBD2. Germline CDR1 is SGHTA and CDR2 is FQGNSA. The trim removed 5 bases at V and 4 bases at J, leaving 6 bases unmatched. The CDR3 spans 16 residues. CDR3 DNA sequence: TGTGCCAGCAGCATAGGACTAGCGGGAGTAGCAGATACGCAGTATTTT. Its translation: CASSIGLAGVADTQYF. Together with reference TRBV7-2 and TRBJ2-3, the CDR3 gives the full variable domain: GAGVSQSPSNKVTEKGKDVELRCDPISGHTALYWYRQSLGQGLEFLIYFQGNSAPDKSGLPSDRFSAERTGGSVSTLTIQRTQQEDSAVYLCASSIGLAGVADTQYFGPGTRLTVL.

The gene calls are TRBV28 and TRBJ1-1, with 7 positions matching TRBD1. Per the germline V gene, CDR1 is MDHEN and CDR2 is SYDVKM. V was clipped by 5 bases and J by 0 bases; unmatched bases: 6. The CDR3 has 15 amino acids. The CDR3 region is CASSRGTALNTEAFF. The DNA of the CDR3 is TGTGCCAGCAGTAGGGGGACAGCCTTGAACACTGAAGCTTTCTTT. Combining the CDR3 with reference TRBV28 and TRBJ1-1 gives the whole variable domain DVKVTQSSRYLVKRTGEKVFLECVQDMDHENMFWYRQDPGLGLRLIYFSYDVKMKEKGDIPEGYSVSREKKERFSLILESASTNQTSMYLCASSRGTALNTEAFFGQGTRLTVV.

This chain links TRBV19 with TRBJ1-4; D might be TRBD1 (5 bases). V was shortened by 3 bases and J by 2 bases, with 13 bases between the two germline ends. Germline CDR1 is LNHDA and CDR2 is SQIVND (reference sequence). The CDR3 sequence is 16 residues long. This CDR3 reads CASSIRGVRTNEKLFF. CDR3 coding DNA: TGTGCCAGTAGTATTCGGGGGGTTAGGACTAATGAAAAACTGTTTTTT.

The chain has TRBV15 and TRBJ2-2, with TRBD1 identical over 11 bases. The length of the CDR3 is 17 residues. The V and J ends lost 3 bases and 5 bases, in that order; junction bases with no gene match: 8. The germline V gene encodes CDR1 LNHNV and CDR2 YYDKDF (reference sequence). CDR3 bases: TGTGCCACCAGCAGGGCATACGGACAGGGGGCAACCGGGGAGCTGTTTTTT. The encoded protein is CATSRAYGQGATGELFF.

V gene TRBV2 combines with J gene TRBJ2-3; D is undetermined. The CDR3 totals 13 residues. V lost 4 bases and J lost 3, with 8 bases in between. Per the germline V gene, CDR1 is SNHLY and CDR2 is FYNNEI. The CDR3 sequence is CASSGQTTDTQYF. DNA of the CDR3: TGTGCCAGCAGTGGACAAACAACAGATACGCAGTATTTT.

The chain joins TRBV5-1 to TRBJ1-6; D not resolved. CDR1 and CDR2 (germline): SGHRS, YFSETQ. V was cut by 4 bases and J by 6 bases, with 14 bases left in between. The CDR3 spans 15 residues. CDR3 in amino acids: CASSPMGPSNSPLHF. CDR3 in DNA: TGCGCCAGCAGCCCTATGGGCCCATCTAATTCACCCCTCCACTTT.

The chain links TRBV28 to TRBJ2-1; 8 nucleotides match TRBD2. This CDR3 region has 15 residues. V was pared by 2 bases and J by 5 bases, with 5 bases of the junction left unmatched. Germline loops: CDR1 MDHEN, CDR2 SYDVKM. This CDR3 is CASSLRGLVDNEQFF. The CDR3 DNA reads as TGTGCCAGCAGTTTAAGGGGACTAGTTGACAATGAGCAGTTCTTC.

The chain joins TRBV9 to TRBJ2-3; 10 bases agree with TRBD2. This CDR3 contains 16 residues. J was trimmed by 0 bases and V by 4 bases; bases with no gene match: 5. The germline gives CDR1 SGDLS, CDR2 YYNGEE. CDR3 in amino acids: CASSLRTSGSTDTQYF. CDR3 bases: TGTGCCAGCAGCCTCCGGACTAGCGGAAGCACAGATACGCAGTATTTT.

The chain carries TRBV29-1 and TRBJ1-1; possible D gene TRBD1, 5 bases. Trimming left V 6 bases short and J 4 bases short, with 12 bases between. Germline V gives CDR1 SQVTM, CDR2 ANQGSEA. The CDR3 is 12 residues long. The CDR3 loop reads CSVAGFGTEAFF. The CDR3 DNA reads TGCAGCGTCGCAGGGTTTGGCACTGAAGCTTTCTTT.

V gene TRBV10-3 combines with J gene TRBJ1-5; 7 bases align to TRBD1. Germline V gives CDR1 ENHRY, CDR2 SYGVKD. V lost 5 bases to trimming and J lost 5 bases; unmatched junction nucleotides: 3. CDR3 size: 13 residues. CDR3 region: CAISQGVDQPQHF. CDR3 bases: TGTGCCATCAGTCAGGGGGTGGATCAGCCCCAGCATTTT.

The chain has TRBV5-1 and TRBJ2-3; the D gene is possibly TRBD1 (5 bases). V lost 1 base and J lost 4, with 7 bases in between. CDR1 and CDR2 from the germline V gene are SGHRS and YFSETQ. This CDR3 spans 13 amino acids. The CDR3 sequence is CASSLRGADTQYF. The CDR3 DNA is TGCGCCAGCAGCTTGAGGGGCGCAGATACGCAGTATTTT.

This chain's CDR3 is CASSGTSRDNEQFF. The CDR3 bases are TGTGCCAGCAGCGGGACTAGTCGGGACAATGAGCAGTTCTTC. The chain couples TRBV9 to TRBJ2-1, with 7 nucleotides matching TRBD2. The V gene's germline CDR1 is SGDLS and CDR2 YYNGEE. V lost 3 bases and J lost 5; bases outside the gene matches: 5. The CDR3 sequence is 14 residues long.

The V and J genes are TRBV19 and TRBJ2-1, with 13 positions matching TRBD2. V gave up 5 bases and J gave up 7 bases; unmatched junction bases: 23. The germline V gene encodes CDR1 LNHDA and CDR2 SQIVND (reference sequence). The length of the CDR3 is 21 residues. The CDR3 DNA is TGTGCCAGTAGTGGAAACAACCGGCGGACTAGCGGGAGAGGGTTGTGGAATGAGCAGTTCTTC. This codes for CASSGNNRRTSGRGLWNEQFF.

This chain connects TRBV29-1 to TRBJ2-3; D might be TRBD1 (5 bases). The germline gives CDR1 SQVTM, CDR2 ANQGSEA. Deletions cut 1 base from V and 2 bases from J, with 7 bases between. The CDR3 loop spans 13 amino acids. CDR3 region: CSVEAGFTDTQYF. The CDR3 coding sequence is TGCAGCGTTGAAGCAGGGTTCACAGATACGCAGTATTTT.

CDR3 coding DNA: TGCAGTGCTAGTGGGGAGGGGGAAAGCCTCTATGGCTACACCTTC. Amino acids: CSASGEGESLYGYTF. This rearrangement joins TRBV20-1 to TRBJ1-2, with a possible D match to TRBD1 (6 bases). Germline assignment: CDR1 DFQATT and CDR2 SNEGSKA (reference sequence). V lost 3 bases, J lost 4 bases, and 18 bases lay in between. The CDR3 has 15 residues.